The sequence of this TCR beta chain was determined in a study of OX40 agonist ivuxolimab in advanced cancers. In the study overall: Ivuxolimab was a fully human IgG2 agonistic monoclonal antibody targeting the costimulatory receptor OX40 (CD134). Partial responses occurred in three dose-escalation patients: two with cutaneous melanoma and one with hepatocellular carcinoma. In the dose-escalation cohort, around four fifths of patients were male, and the mean age was 60 years with a range of roughly 20 to 80. Patients were allowed to have had prior anti-PD-1, anti-PD-L1 or anti-CTLA-4 therapy, and approximately 43% of the dose-escalation patients had previously received checkpoint inhibitors. Intravenous ivuxolimab was administered to patients every 2 weeks at six dose levels: 0.01, 0.1, 0.3, 1.5, 3 and 10 mg/kg. The monotherapy dose-escalation portion (N ≈ 50 patients) of the phase I ivuxolimab trial is reported in the paper. The purpose of peripheral TCRbeta sequencing was to test whether ivuxolimab changed TCR sequence diversity and led to clonal T-cell expansion. Of the roughly 53 patients in dose escalation, 19 had hepatocellular carcinoma, some 15 had melanoma, 9 had renal cell carcinoma and 9 had head and neck cancer. Here is what the overall study found, with its caveats: In the 0.1-3.0 mg/kg groups, partial responders were among the patients with the lowest normalized peripheral clonal expansion, particularly in CD8+ T cells. The antigen specificity of the peripheral T cells that underwent clonal expansion was not determined. Clonal expansion of both CD4+ and CD8+ blood T cells was observed from baseline to week 6 at doses 0.1 to 3.0 mg/kg. Low levels of normalized T-cell clonal expansion were also seen in some nonresponding patients. After ivuxolimab, expanded clones were on average more numerous among CD8+ T cells than among CD4+ T cells.

There are a few counts of this clone. What this receptor recognizes is not known. No per-base quality is available; no much larger clone lies one base away. Genomic DNA was extracted from sorted cells for sequencing of the TCRbeta CDR3 region. The immunoSEQ Assay was used for sequencing of TCRbeta CDR3 regions. TCRdb's version of the immuneACCESS table is confined to in-frame rearrangements and falls short of the full clone set. An unresolved V gene accounts for under half of the shortfall where checked; the remainder is of unknown origin. For this sample the table gives tens of thousands of clones, of which 84% were detected only once. Together, the top ten hold roughly 16% of the sample. Compared with germline, V lacks 3 bases and J lacks 8 bases; bases without a gene match: 2. The CDR3 contains 13 residues, cysteine and phenylalanine counted. Just the 39-base CDR3 DNA is kept, in frame starting at base 1. CDR1 and CDR2, per the germline V gene, are SGHRS and YFSETQ.

The trial excluded patients who had a history of autoimmune disease or who were on systemic immunosuppression. Peripheral blood for TCR sequencing was collected from all dose cohorts at baseline, on cycle 4 day 1, and on cycle 7 day 1. Samples were obtained from an open-label, multicenter, first-in-human phase I dose-escalation trial of ivuxolimab. Adults with locally advanced or metastatic melanoma, renal cell carcinoma, hepatocellular carcinoma or head and neck squamous cell carcinoma were enrolled in the trial. Before TCR sequencing, CD4+ T cells and CD8+ T cells were sorted from peripheral blood as separate populations.

The rearranged chain carries TRBV5-1 and TRBJ1-6; TRBD1 fits 7 bases in the junction. The material was CD4+ or CD8+ T cells sorted from blood, obtained in a trial of the OX40 agonist ivuxolimab. This TCR derives from an adult with an advanced solid tumor such as melanoma, head and neck, liver or kidney cancer. The base sequence is TGCGCCAGCAGCTGGGACAGCTATTCACCCCTCCACTTT. This gives the protein CASSWDSYSPLHF.